The next 23 T cell receptor beta chains were all read from a single sample in a study of T-cell reconstitution after alpha-beta-depleted transplantation in children. TCRbeta library construction was performed incorporating unique molecular identifiers. One entry per CDR3 protein results from TCRdb running MiXCR on the PCR reads. The sample records hundreds of thousands of distinct CDR3 sequences, roughly 13% being singletons. The sample in question was PBMCs, mostly from graft donor cells, obtained 360 days after TCRalphabeta/CD19-depleted stem cell transplant. The source is a male patient between 5 and 17 years old who had a stem cell transplant for acute myeloid leukemia, so the T cells may come from the graft donor.

The table lists this clonotype with a few counts. This chain joins TRBV6-2 or TRBV6-3 and TRBJ2-1; 8 positions agree with TRBD2. Germline V gene lookup returns CDR1 MNHEY and CDR2 SVGEGT. The CDR3 length is 13 residues. The ends lost 2 bases at V and 7 bases at J; junction bases unmatched: 1. CDR3 sequence reads: CASSYPSGNEQFF. In DNA, the CDR3 is TGTGCCAGCAGTTACCCTAGCGGGAATGAGCAGTTCTTC.

The chain joins TRBV5-1 to TRBJ2-2; TRBD1 matches at 7 bases. J lost 3 bases, V lost 1 base, and 6 bases had no gene match. The germline V gene has CDR1 SGHRS and CDR2 YFSETQ. The CDR3 contains 16 residues. The CDR3 bases are TGCGCCAGCAGCTTGATCGGGACAGTAGACACCGGGGAGCTGTTTTTT. It is translated as CASSLIGTVDTGELFF.

This clonotype was observed a handful of times. Written as DNA, the CDR3 is TGTGCCAGCAGCGTGGGAGGGGGAATGGACGAGCAGTACTTC. It yields the protein CASSVGGGMDEQYF. The chain carries TRBV9 and TRBJ2-7; tentative D call: TRBD2 (7 bases). The CDR3 totals 14 residues. V gave up 2 bases and J gave up 5 bases, with 14 bases separating them. Germline V gives CDR1 SGDLS, CDR2 YYNGEE.

This clonotype was detected ten times or more. The rearrangement links TRBV4-3 to TRBJ2-5; TRBD1 agrees at 8 bases. The CDR3 covers 15 residues. Germline loops: CDR1 LGHNA, CDR2 YSLEER. V shed 4 bases and J 5 bases; nucleotides not matched to a gene: 9. The CDR3 sequence: CASSPTRTGPETQYF. The DNA of the CDR3 is TGCGCCAGCAGCCCAACCCGGACAGGGCCGGAGACCCAGTACTTC.

This clonotype has only a few counts. The chain employs TRBV5-4 and TRBJ2-7, with D possibly being TRBD2 (7 bases). Germline V lookup: CDR1 SGHNT, CDR2 YYREEE (reference sequence). Trimming cost V 4 bases and J 2 bases, with 19 bases left between them. There are 16 residues in the CDR3. The CDR3, as DNA: TGTGCCAGCAGCCTGGGGGCTAGCGGAAACCCCTACGAGCAGTACTTC. Protein product: CASSLGASGNPYEQYF.

A few counts support this clonotype. The rearrangement joins TRBV5-4 to TRBJ2-7; D not certain. Germline lookup yields CDR1 SGHNT and CDR2 YYREEE (reference sequence). Trimming removed 2 bases from V and 5 bases from J, with 8 bases in between. This CDR3 is 12 amino acids long. Here the CDR3 reads CASSFLWNEQYF. The CDR3 DNA follows: TGTGCCAGCAGCTTCCTCTGGAACGAGCAGTACTTC.

This clonotype has just one count. V usage is TRBV29-1 and J usage is TRBJ2-6, with D tentatively TRBD1 (5 bases). Trimming stripped 0 bases from V and 4 bases from J, with 7 bases between. The CDR3 has 14 residues. Germline V gene data show CDR1 as SQVTM and CDR2 as ANQGSEA. The CDR3 here is CSVEEGPGANVLTF. CDR3 bases: TGCAGCGTTGAAGAGGGGCCAGGGGCCAACGTCCTGACTTTC.

V and J are TRBV4-2 and TRBJ2-5; D may match TRBD1 or TRBD2 (6 bases each). V shed 4 bases and J shed 4 bases, with 10 bases lying between them. The CDR3 has 13 residues. From germline, CDR1 is LGHNA and CDR2 YNFKEQ. CDR3: CASSPRGPETQYF. The CDR3 DNA sequence: TGTGCCAGCAGCCCCCGGGGGCCAGAGACCCAGTACTTC.

The chain carries TRBV7-6 and TRBJ1-2; D call uncertain. Looked up from germline, CDR1 is SGHVS and CDR2 is FNYEAQ. The CDR3 has 15 residues. V dropped 0 bases and J dropped 4 bases, with 12 bases sitting between them. The CDR3: CASSLAEAGVYGYTF. The CDR3 DNA is TGTGCCAGCAGCTTAGCGGAGGCAGGCGTCTATGGCTACACCTTC.

On this clonotype: The junction differs from germline at one of its ends, possibly a read error. The V call is TRBV27, the J call TRBJ2-4; D is perhaps TRBD2 (5 bases). The CDR3 is 12 amino acids. From germline, CDR1 is MNHEY and CDR2 SMNVEV (reference sequence). CDR3 sequence (DNA): TGTGCCAGCAGTTTACCGGGGTCGCACCTGCACTTC. Translated, it gives CASSLPGSHLHF.

Concerning this clonotype itself: This sequence may be a read error, since a much larger clone differs from it by one base. CDR3 DNA: TGCAGCGTTTTTCCAGGGGTCGAGCAGTACTTC. Translation: CSVFPGVEQYF. The chain has TRBV29-1 and TRBJ2-7, with D possibly TRBD1 on 6 matching bases. The CDR3 length is 11 residues. CDR1 and CDR2 (germline): SQVTM, ANQGSEA. Trimming removed 5 bases from V and 6 bases from J, with 11 bases in between.

The chain joins TRBV18 to TRBJ2-7, with 7 bases that match TRBD2. Germline CDR1 and CDR2: KGHSH and LQKENI. V shed 2 bases and J 5 bases; nucleotides not matched to a gene: 9. This CDR3 contains 15 residues. CDR3 in DNA: TGTGCCAGCTCACCAGAGGCGGGAGTCAACCACGAGCAGTACTTC. Residues: CASSPEAGVNHEQYF.

This clonotype was recorded many times. The CDR3 protein is CAWRTGSTGELFF. As DNA, the CDR3 is TGTGCCTGGAGGACAGGGTCCACCGGGGAGCTGTTTTTT. V usage is TRBV30 and J usage is TRBJ2-2, with 7 nucleotides matching TRBD1. The CDR3 totals 13 residues. The V segment lost 3 bases and the J segment 4 bases; nucleotides outside the gene matches: 2. Germline CDR1 GTSNPN, CDR2 SVGIG (reference sequence).

The chain carries TRBV28 and TRBJ2-1; D could derive from TRBD1 or TRBD2 (5 bases each). In germline, CDR1 is MDHEN, CDR2 SYDVKM. V was cut by 8 bases and J by 4 bases, with 15 bases left in between. The CDR3 totals 14 residues. The CDR3 sequence is CASWGGWGYNEQFF. The CDR3 region has the DNA TGTGCCAGCTGGGGCGGGTGGGGGTACAATGAGCAGTTCTTC. Looking up the rest from reference TRBV28 and TRBJ2-1 gives the full variable domain: DVKVTQSSRYLVKRTGEKVFLECVQDMDHENMFWYRQDPGLGLRLIYFSYDVKMKEKGDIPEGYSVSREKKERFSLILESASTNQTSMYLCASWGGWGYNEQFFGPGTRLTVL.

This clonotype appeared a few times. The rearrangement links TRBV6-2 or TRBV6-3 to TRBJ2-2; no clear D. The germline V gene encodes CDR1 MNHEY and CDR2 SVGEGT. The CDR3 sequence is 14 residues long. The ends were cut back, 6 bases at V and 3 bases at J, with 11 bases in the middle. The CDR3 region has the DNA TGTGCCAGCAGAGGGCAGCGTTACACCGGGGAGCTGTTTTTT. Translation: CASRGQRYTGELFF.

The sample holds many counts of this clonotype. This chain joins TRBV6-2 or TRBV6-3 and TRBJ2-7, with TRBD1 as a possible D gene (5 bases). The germline V gene encodes CDR1 MNHEY and CDR2 SVGEGT. The CDR3 loop spans 14 amino acids. The V end was cut by 1 base, the J end by 3 bases, with 10 bases between. CDR3 nucleotides: TGTGCCAGCAGTTACTTCGTACAGGACTACGAGCAGTACTTC. Protein product: CASSYFVQDYEQYF.

The chain joins TRBV4-3 to TRBJ2-1, with TRBD2 identical over 8 bases. V gave up 5 bases and J gave up 13 bases; unmatched junction bases: 10. CDR1 and CDR2 (germline): LGHNA, YSLEER. This CDR3 contains 13 residues. The CDR3 is CASSGAGDSQQFF. CDR3 coding DNA: TGCGCCAGCAGCGGAGCGGGGGATTCCCAACAGTTCTTC.

The rearrangement links TRBV5-6 to TRBJ2-1, with D unresolved. Trimming removed 5 bases from V and 4 bases from J, with 19 bases in between. Germline V CDR1 and CDR2: SGHDT, YYEEEE. CDR3 size: 16 residues. CDR3 in DNA: TGTGCCAGCAGAAGTTCTGGCTTAGCATGGTACAATGAGCAGTTCTTC. Amino acid sequence: CASRSSGLAWYNEQFF.

The chain joins TRBV6-4 to TRBJ2-1; D may correspond to TRBD1 or TRBD2 (6 bases each). CDR1 and CDR2 (germline): MRHNA, SNTAGT. V was cut by 8 bases and J by 8 bases, with 34 bases left in between. The CDR3 sequence is 19 residues long. CDR3 bases: TGTGCCAGCTGTTCACCTCGGCACGGAACTATCTTGGGGGGCCATGAGCAGTTCTTC. Translated: CASCSPRHGTILGGHEQFF.

The V call is TRBV6-2 or TRBV6-3, the J call TRBJ2-7, with D perhaps TRBD2 (6 bases). The CDR3 extends over 13 amino acids. Trimming shortened V by 0 bases and J by 11 bases, and 14 bases separated the two germline ends. CDR1 and CDR2 from the germline V gene are MNHEY and SVGEGT. This chain's CDR3 is CASSYSLGRREYF. CDR3 DNA: TGTGCCAGCAGTTACTCTCTCGGGAGAAGGGAGTACTTC.

Only a few counts were recorded for this clonotype. The chain recombines TRBV20-1 with TRBJ2-3; a possible D gene is TRBD1 (6 bases). In germline, CDR1 is DFQATT, CDR2 SNEGSKA (reference sequence). CDR3 length: 13 residues. Trimming cost V 3 bases and J 3 bases, with 10 bases left between them. DNA of the CDR3: TGCAGTGCTAGTCCTAGGGGGACAGATACGCAGTATTTT. Residues: CSASPRGTDTQYF.

The J gene is TRBJ2-5, the V gene TRBV29-1, with 7 nucleotides matching TRBD1. Germline V gene data show CDR1 as SQVTM and CDR2 as ANQGSEA. The CDR3 sequence is 18 residues long. Trimming cost V 7 bases and J 3 bases; bases outside gene matches: 23. CDR3 coding DNA: TGCAGCGCAGACAGGGCAACCCGGGCCGACACACGCAAAGAGACCCAGTACTTC. Translated: CSADRATRADTRKETQYF.

The chain couples TRBV3-1 to TRBJ1-6; D is perhaps TRBD1 (5 bases). Trimming cost V 3 bases and J 9 bases, with 21 bases left between them. The CDR3 loop spans 17 amino acids. CDR1 LGHDT and CDR2 YNNKEL come from the germline V gene (reference sequence). The CDR3 nucleotides read TGTGCCAGCAGCCAGATGGCTGGGGGACGGAACTTTTCACCCCTCCACTTT. Translation gives CASSQMAGGRNFSPLHF.